One and the same sample provided the 17 T cell receptor beta chains below, sequenced in a study of T cells in Graves' hyperthyroidism and ophthalmopathy. What was amplified from RNA transcripts were TCR beta CDR3 regions. TCR CDR3 regions were first amplified by RT-PCR with HTBI primers. From the multiplex PCR reads, TCRdb called clonotypes with MiXCR, one entry per CDR3 protein. The repertoire consists of about half a million distinct CDR3 sequences, with less than 25% occurring once and the leading ten covering about 25%. The sequenced sample was blood. The receptor set was obtained from a man between 18 and 29 years old with Graves' hyperthyroidism.

This clonotype was counted at least ten times. The rearrangement uses TRBV10-3 and TRBJ1-2; D is undetermined. In germline, CDR1 is ENHRY, CDR2 SYGVKD. Trimming removed 3 bases from V and 3 bases from J, with 17 bases in between. There are 16 residues in the CDR3. The CDR3 nucleotides read TGTGCCATCAGTGATAGACCTTGGGAAAAGGACTATGGCTACACCTTC. Its translation is CAISDRPWEKDYGYTF.

This clonotype showed up just a few times. An end of the junction differs from the germline gene, which may be a read error. The gene calls are TRBV6-1 and TRBJ1-5; the D is unclear. The V gene's germline CDR1 is MNHNS and CDR2 SASEGT. This CDR3 spans 13 amino acids. The CDR3: CASSPLLDQPQHF. The CDR3 DNA reads as TGCGCCAGCAGCCCCCTATTGGATCAGCCCCAGCATTTT.

In this sample, this clonotype turned up many times. This chain connects TRBV7-9 to TRBJ2-7, with TRBD1 matching 9 bases. Germline trimming cut 5 bases from V and 2 bases from J; bases unmatched to any gene: 7. The V gene's germline CDR1 is SEHNR and CDR2 FQNEAQ (reference sequence). This CDR3 region has 15 residues. The CDR3 region is CASSPGQGGTYEQYF. The CDR3 DNA reads TGTGCCAGCAGCCCGGGACAGGGTGGCACCTACGAGCAGTACTTC.

This clonotype has a count of ten or more. The V and J genes are TRBV27 and TRBJ2-7, with 10 bases identical to TRBD2. The ends lost 3 bases at V and 5 bases at J; junction bases unmatched: 7. This CDR3 contains 15 residues. Germline V gene lookup returns CDR1 MNHEY and CDR2 SMNVEV (reference sequence). DNA of the CDR3: TGTGCCAGCAGTTTCGCAGCGGGGGGGCGGAACGAGCAGTACTTC. Its translation: CASSFAAGGRNEQYF.

This clonotype was observed at least ten times. This sequence joins TRBV27 and TRBJ1-5; no definite D call. Germline V CDR1 and CDR2: MNHEY, SMNVEV (reference sequence). The CDR3 sequence is 13 residues long. V dropped 8 bases and J dropped 4 bases, with 12 bases sitting between them. CDR3 protein: CASARQLNQPQHF. The CDR3 region has the DNA TGTGCCAGCGCCAGGCAGCTTAATCAGCCCCAGCATTTT.

Ten or more counts support this clonotype. This chain uses TRBV6-1 with TRBJ1-2, with a possible D match to TRBD1 (5 bases). Per the germline V gene, CDR1 is MNHNS and CDR2 is SASEGT. This CDR3 is 16 amino acids long. Trimming removed 3 bases at V and 1 base at J, with 15 bases between. In nucleotides, the CDR3 is TGTGCCAGCAGTGACGCGGGACCGCCAGTTAACTATGGCTACACCTTC. Encoded protein: CASSDAGPPVNYGYTF.

This clonotype was counted at least ten times. The rearrangement uses TRBV27 and TRBJ2-7; D is unresolved. Per germline, CDR1 MNHEY and CDR2 SMNVEV (reference sequence). This CDR3 has 14 residues. The V gene lost 3 bases and the J gene lost 5 bases, with 14 bases spanning the gap. DNA of the CDR3: TGTGCCAGCAGTTTCGGAACACAAATCAACGAGCAGTACTTC. This translates into CASSFGTQINEQYF.

The chain couples TRBV6-1 to TRBJ2-7; D possibly uses TRBD1 or TRBD2 (6 bases each). The germline gives CDR1 MNHNS, CDR2 SASEGT. Trimming took off 6 bases at V and 3 bases at J, with 15 bases between the two ends. The length of the CDR3 is 14 residues. CDR3 amino acids: CASRSLRGGYEQYF. CDR3 nucleotides: TGTGCCAGCAGGAGCCTCAGGGGAGGCTACGAGCAGTACTTC.

This clonotype was counted a few times. The chain recombines TRBV19 with TRBJ2-3; 8 bases are a match to TRBD1. CDR3 length equals 17 residues. J gave up 0 bases and V 4 bases, and 9 bases lay outside the gene matches. CDR1 LNHDA and CDR2 SQIVND come from the germline V gene (reference sequence). This CDR3 reads CASSTDYRGTSTDTQYF. For the CDR3, the DNA is TGTGCCAGTAGTACCGATTACAGGGGGACTAGCACAGATACGCAGTATTTT.

Comments on this clonotype: Given a much more abundant clone one base away, this may be a read error. DNA of the CDR3: TGTGCCAGCACCTTTTCTAGCGGGGTTTACAATGAGCAGTGCTTC. Amino acid sequence: CASTFSSGVYNEQCF. The V and J genes are TRBV2 and TRBJ2-1; 9 bases align to TRBD2. In germline, CDR1 is SNHLY, CDR2 FYNNEI. CDR3 length equals 15 residues.

This clonotype was detected ten times or more. The V and J genes are TRBV6-2 or TRBV6-3 and TRBJ2-2; 16 nucleotides line up with TRBD2. The trim removed 0 bases at V and 4 bases at J, leaving 2 bases unmatched. Germline CDR1 MNHEY, CDR2 SVGEGT. The CDR3 length is 18 residues. This CDR3 is CASSYSGLAGGPTGELFF. CDR3 nucleotide sequence: TGTGCCAGCAGTTACTCGGGACTAGCGGGGGGGCCCACCGGGGAGCTGTTTTTT.

This clonotype was seen many times. The chain joins TRBV25-1 to TRBJ2-5, with 7 bases identical to TRBD1. V was pared by 1 base and J by 7 bases, with 12 bases of the junction left unmatched. The CDR3 loop spans 16 amino acids. Germline V gives CDR1 MGHDK, CDR2 SYGVNS. CDR3 DNA: TGTGCCAGCAGTGAATTAGCCGGGACAGCACTAAGGACCCAGTACTTC. It is translated as CASSELAGTALRTQYF.

This clonotype was counted between two and nine times. V usage is TRBV12-3 or TRBV12-4 and J usage is TRBJ1-1; a possible D gene is TRBD1 (6 bases). The CDR3 loop spans 16 amino acids. Trimming took off 6 bases at V and 1 base at J, with 18 bases between the two ends. CDR3 protein: CASRTGLGQRNTEAFF. The CDR3 DNA is TGTGCCAGCAGGACGGGGCTTGGACAGAGGAACACTGAAGCTTTCTTT.

This chain uses TRBV13 with TRBJ2-7; TRBD1 or TRBD2 may be the D gene (7 bases each). V gave up 4 bases and J gave up 2 bases, with 15 bases separating them. Germline V gene data show CDR1 as PRHDT and CDR2 as FYEKMQ (reference sequence). The length of the CDR3 is 15 residues. The CDR3 is CASSYAGDSPYEQYF. The CDR3 region has the DNA TGTGCCAGCAGCTACGCGGGGGACAGTCCCTACGAGCAGTACTTC.

This clonotype has ten or more counts. V gene TRBV6-1 combines with J gene TRBJ2-2; perhaps TRBD1 as D (6 bases). Germline CDR1 MNHNS, CDR2 SASEGT. Deletions cut 6 bases from V and 7 bases from J, with 18 bases between. The CDR3 spans 15 residues. The CDR3 spells CASRPPGQMDGELFF. The CDR3 nucleotides are TGTGCCAGCAGGCCTCCGGGACAAATGGACGGGGAGCTGTTTTTT.

This clonotype was detected ten times or more. The junction shows a germline mismatch at one end, possibly a read error. For the CDR3, the DNA is TGTGCCACCGGTGACGGATTCTATGGCTACACCTTC. Amino acid sequence: CATGDGFYGYTF. The V and J genes are TRBV24-1 and TRBJ1-2; D is unresolved. CDR3 length: 12 amino acids. In germline, CDR1 is KGHDR, CDR2 SFDVKD.

This clonotype appeared many times. The chain joins TRBV11-3 to TRBJ1-3; D call uncertain. Trimming took off 0 bases at V and 0 bases at J, with 6 bases between the two ends. From germline, CDR1 is SGHNT and CDR2 YENEEA. This CDR3 region has 15 residues. The CDR3 nucleotides read TGTGCCAGCAGCTTAGATTGGAGCTCTGGAAACACCATATATTTT. This sequence encodes CASSLDWSSGNTIYF.